The present T cell receptor beta chain was sequenced within a study of T cell responses to AZD1222 COVID-19 vaccine (dated by TCRdb to the early 2020s). About the study as a whole: AZD1222 recipients with second doses at about 4 weeks or about 12 weeks were pooled, because spike-specific TCR depth and breadth did not differ between schedules. Trial participants were enrolled by age into 18-55, 56-69 and 70-plus year subgroups, with about 150, 28 and 57 TCR-sequenced participants respectively. A total of 230 to 250 trial participants underwent TCR sequencing, of whom roughly 210 had received two doses of AZD1222 and approximately 25 had received two doses of the MenACWY control vaccine. What the work shows at the level of the full study, not this receptor alone: Reportedly, close to half of the unique spike-specific TCRs recognized epitopes lying outside the regions that are mutated in the B.1.351 and B.1.1.7 variants. Because no day 14 peak-response samples were available, repertoires were characterized only after the peak T cell response. After two AZD1222 doses, both the breadth and the depth of spike-specific TCRs were significantly higher than at day 0 and than in MenACWY recipients. CD4 TCRs associated with the vaccine covered the entire spike protein, and the dominant responses were in regions 160-218 and 743-854. Conclusions about previously exposed vaccinees are limited because only five to seven AZD1222 recipients were SARS-CoV-2 seropositive at baseline. Participants were mostly white British, with more females than males. The authors suggested clonal diversity may have been underestimated. In the small 56-69-year group, the increase in depth fell short of significance, most likely because of low power.

Comment on this clone: The clone's antigen remains unknown. The record has no base qualities; no much larger clone is one base away.

The CDR3 regions of human TCRbeta chains were analyzed by immunosequencing. For the original study's pipeline: TCRs in the repertoires were compared against a reference library of SARS-CoV-2-specific TCRs that had been generated with the MIRA antigen-specificity platform. Breadth was defined as the fraction of unique TCRs that were SARS-CoV-2-associated. Depth was defined as the fraction of total T cells that were SARS-CoV-2-associated. Using the MIRA data, each spike-specific TCR was assigned both to the spike region to which the TCR was reactive and to a CD4 or CD8 class. Log10-transformed breadth and depth values were compared by one-way ANOVA with Sidak's multiple comparisons tests. The table was pulled from immuneACCESS by TCRdb, which kept in-frame rearrangements only. Such tables lose some clones; where checked, under half of the loss comes from unresolved V genes, and the rest has no known cause. V and J calls plus clone size are reproduced from that table; the DNA served to infer D and trimming. For this sample there are 90,000 to 150,000 clones; about 85% appear just once. Approximately 6.2% of the sample lies in the top ten.

Interpreted using the paper, the time point label stands for: baseline before first vaccination. Vaccinee samples were obtained from the UK trials COV001 and COV002, which included a single-blind randomized controlled phase 2/3 trial of AZD1222 (ChAdOx1 nCoV-19) in healthy adults. For TCRbeta chain sequencing, PBMC samples were collected from trial participants at day 0 and at day 28 after the second dose. This TCR was recovered from an adult in good health. The input for sequencing was peripheral blood, taken on day 0 of AZD1222 vaccination.

The CDR3 loop reads CAGYREYEQYF. The DNA sequence is TGTGCCGGTTATAGAGAGTACGAGCAGTACTTC. In this chain, TRBV30 is recombined with TRBJ2-7, with no reliable assignment of the D segment. V and J lose 8 bases and 4 bases, and a span of 12 bases separates them. From cysteine to phenylalanine, the CDR3 is 11 amino acids long. The CDR3 DNA has 33 bases and is translated from base 1. CDR1 GTSNPN and CDR2 SVGIG are derived from the germline V gene (reference sequence).